These T cell receptor beta chains were read from a single sample in a study of molecular identifiers for immune sequencing clone quantification. MiXCR, run by TCRdb on the PCR reads, gives a single entry per CDR3 protein. The sample yields over 600,000 distinct CDR3 sequences, 15% to 20% seen once. The sample comprised naive CD8+ T cells from blood, with Jurkat cell RNA spiked in. The source is a human donor in good health. Some libraries in this study had Jurkat cell RNA spiked in. CDR3s include the opening cysteine and the closing phenylalanine or tryptophan. D genes are given only for firm matches. Clone sizes are given selectively: once, few, many, or a class where the clone is expanded.

clone size	D gene	J gene	V gene	CDR3 protein	CDR3 DNA
NA	TRBD2	TRBJ2-1	TRBV28	CASSLSGLAFEQFF	TGTGCCAGCAGTTTGTCGGGACTAGCATTCGAGCAGTTCTTC
few	NA	TRBJ2-1	TRBV4-3	CASSQGISANEQFF	TGCGCCAGCAGCCAAGGAATTAGCGCCAATGAGCAGTTCTTC
few	TRBD2	TRBJ2-1	TRBV6-2/TRBV6-3	CASSYEGLAGVDRDWNEQFF	TGTGCCAGCAGTTACGAGGGACTAGCGGGAGTAGATAGGGATTGGAATGAGCAGTTCTTC
many	NA	TRBJ2-3	TRBV6-5	CASTPPGLATTDTQYF	TGTGCCAGCACGCCGCCGGGACTCGCAACAACAGATACGCAGTATTTT
many	TRBD2	TRBJ2-7	TRBV9	CASSVGRETYEQYF	TGTGCCAGCAGCGTCGGGCGGGAGACCTACGAGCAGTACTTC
many	TRBD1	TRBJ2-3	TRBV25-1	CASSGSRGDTQYF	TGTGCCAGCAGTGGCTCCAGGGGGGATACGCAGTATTTT
many	TRBD2	TRBJ2-3	TRBV5-6	CASTAGGLADTQYF	TGTGCCAGCACCGCGGGGGGCCTGGCAGATACGCAGTATTTT
many	NA	TRBJ2-5	TRBV30	CAWRVNGEETQYF	TGTGCCTGGAGAGTGAATGGGGAAGAGACCCAGTACTTC
many	NA	TRBJ1-1	TRBV5-4	CASSLGGTTEAFF	TGTGCCAGCAGCTTGGGCGGGACCACTGAAGCTTTCTTT
NA	NA	TRBJ2-1	TRBV28	CASSLGEAVNEQFF	TGTGCCAGCAGTTTAGGGGAGGCCGTAAATGAGCAGTTCTTC
many	NA	TRBJ2-1	TRBV13	CASSLRIDILNEQFF	TGTGCCAGCAGTCTCAGAATCGATATTCTCAATGAGCAGTTCTTC
NA	NA	TRBJ1-1	TRBV7-9	CASSGDQRAFF	TGTGCCAGCAGCGGGGACCAGAGAGCTTTCTTT
NA	TRBD2	TRBJ2-2	TRBV3-1	CTSSRGGGQNTGELFF	TGTACCAGCAGCCGCGGGGGGGGGCAAAACACCGGGGAGCTGTTTTTT
many	NA	TRBJ1-5	TRBV27	CASSYQNNQPQHF	TGTGCCAGCAGTTACCAGAACAATCAGCCCCAGCATTTT
NA	NA	TRBJ1-2	TRBV2	CASRAFGDTYVGYTF	TGTGCCAGCAGGGCCTTTGGGGACACCTATGTTGGCTACACCTTC
NA	TRBD1	TRBJ2-7	TRBV4-2	CASSQARDSTYEQYF	TGTGCCAGCAGCCAAGCTAGGGACAGCACCTACGAGCAGTACTTC
many	TRBD2	TRBJ2-7	TRBV2	CASSPRLAAPYEQCF	TGTGCCAGCAGTCCACGACTAGCGGCACCCTACGAGCAGTGCTTC
few	TRBD2	TRBJ2-1	TRBV5-1	CASSPGTSGLNEQFF	TGCGCCAGCTCCCCCGGGACTAGCGGCTTGAATGAGCAGTTCTTC
NA	NA	TRBJ2-2	TRBV11-3	CANSFRYTGELFF	TGTGCCAACAGCTTTCGGTACACCGGGGAGCTGTTTTTT
many	NA	TRBJ1-3	TRBV4-3	CASSQENSPPGNTIYF	TGCGCCAGCAGCCAAGAAAACAGTCCTCCTGGAAACACCATATATTTT
many	NA	TRBJ2-3	TRBV10-3	CAISEVAARPTDTQYF	TGTGCCATCAGTGAAGTGGCGGCCAGACCCACAGATACGCAGTATTTT
few	TRBD2	TRBJ2-3	TRBV7-2	CASSLARLLAGHYKTTDTQYF	TGTGCCAGCAGCTTAGCGCGGCTACTAGCGGGCCATTACAAGACGACAGATACGCAGTATTTT
NA	TRBD1	TRBJ1-2	TRBV7-9	CASTTLRDRRNYGYTF	TGTGCCAGCACCACACTCCGGGACAGGAGAAACTATGGCTACACCTTC
many	NA	TRBJ1-3	TRBV12-3/TRBV12-4	CASSPYSFGTIYF	TGTGCCAGCAGCCCGTATTCCTTCGGTACCATATATTTT
few	NA	TRBJ2-4	TRBV27	CASSSEYLGAKNIQYF	TGTGCCAGCAGTTCGGAGTATCTGGGGGCCAAAAACATTCAGTACTTC
NA	TRBD1	TRBJ2-7	TRBV7-9	CASSLEGAAGPQYF	TGTGCCAGCAGCTTAGAGGGGGCGGCGGGTCCTCAGTACTTC
many	NA	TRBJ2-7	TRBV24-1	CATSGPGSDEQYF	TGTGCCACCAGTGGTCCGGGGAGCGACGAGCAGTACTTC